This TCR beta chain is from a study of blood T cell repertoires in COVID-19. Germline values: CDR1 SGHNT, CDR2 YYREEE (reference sequence). The V gene lost 3 bases and the J gene lost 3 bases, with 16 bases spanning the gap. This CDR3 is 15 amino acids long. The protocol was immunoSEQ multiplex PCR, while the TCRdb copy is restricted to in-frame clones and leaves out a portion. There are approximately 180,000 clones in the sample; 75% to 95% occur only once, and approximately 0.5% lies in the top ten. The receptor comes from a man in his fifties with acute or convalescent COVID-19. The sample taken for sequencing was peripheral blood. The chain uses TRBV5-4 and TRBJ2-7; D not resolved. Here the CDR3 reads CASSSQANTNYEQYV. In DNA form, the CDR3 reads TGTGCCAGCAGCTCCCAAGCGAACACAAACTACGAGCAGTACGTC.